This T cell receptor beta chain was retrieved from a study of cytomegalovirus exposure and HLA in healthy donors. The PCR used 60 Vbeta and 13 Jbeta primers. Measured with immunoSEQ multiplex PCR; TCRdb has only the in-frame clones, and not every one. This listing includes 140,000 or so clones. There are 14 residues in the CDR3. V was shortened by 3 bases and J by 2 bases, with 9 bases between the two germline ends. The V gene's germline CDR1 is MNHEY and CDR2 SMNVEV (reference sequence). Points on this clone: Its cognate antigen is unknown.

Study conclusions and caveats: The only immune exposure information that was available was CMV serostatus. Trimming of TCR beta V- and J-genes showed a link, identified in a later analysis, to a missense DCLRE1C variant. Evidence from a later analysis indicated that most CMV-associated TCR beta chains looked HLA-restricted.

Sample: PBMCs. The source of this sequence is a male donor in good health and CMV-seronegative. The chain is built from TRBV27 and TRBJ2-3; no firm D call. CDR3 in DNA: TGTGCCAGCAGTTTCAGGCAGAACACAGATACGCAGTATTTT. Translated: CASSFRQNTDTQYF.